These 4 T cell receptor beta chains came from one sample sequenced in a study of T cell responses to AZD1222 COVID-19 vaccine. Using immunoSEQ multiplex PCR, the repertoire was profiled, and TCRdb retains in-frame clones only, with some absent. This sample has 100,000 to 150,000 clones; about nine tenths occur once, and the top ten carry 0.8% to 1.1%. Here the sequenced sample was peripheral blood, taken on day 0 of AZD1222 vaccination. All receptors come from an adult in good health.

This chain uses TRBV9 with TRBJ2-1; 7 bases fit TRBD1. J gave up 5 bases and V 3 bases, and 8 bases lay outside the gene matches. This CDR3 region has 15 residues. Germline V gives CDR1 SGDLS, CDR2 YYNGEE. CDR3 sequence (DNA): TGTGCCAGCAGCGGTCGACAGGGCATGGACAATGAGCAGTTCTTC. Translating gives CASSGRQGMDNEQFF.

V usage is TRBV5-1 and J usage is TRBJ2-1; a possible D gene is TRBD2 (6 bases). Between the trimmed V and J ends, which lost 0 bases and 1 base, there was a span of 11 bases. There are 16 residues in the CDR3. The germline gives CDR1 SGHRS, CDR2 YFSETQ. The CDR3 nucleotides read TGCGCCAGCAGCTTGGCCGGGACTTTATCCTACAATGAGCAGTTCTTC. Its protein product is CASSLAGTLSYNEQFF.

The J gene is TRBJ1-3, the V gene TRBV18; D gene uncertain. The CDR3 has 15 residues. Looked up from germline, CDR1 is KGHSH and CDR2 is LQKENI. Between the trimmed V and J ends, which lost 5 bases and 0 bases, there was a span of 11 bases. CDR3 nucleotide sequence: TGTGCCAGCTCATCTGACCTGGGCTCTGGAAACACCATATATTTT. The encoded protein is CASSSDLGSGNTIYF.

The sample holds one count of this clone. The chain joins TRBV4-1 to TRBJ1-5; D is ambiguous. CDR1 is MGHRA, CDR2 YSYEKL, per germline. The CDR3 is made up of 17 amino acids. Trimming removed 4 bases from V and 6 bases from J, with 22 bases in between. CDR3 nucleotides: TGCGCCAGCAGCCTAAGAGTCCTGACGGCCCAACGTCAGCCCCAGCATTTT. It codes for CASSLRVLTAQRQPQHF.